One and the same sample provided the 15 T cell receptor beta chains below, sequenced in a study of long-term antiretroviral therapy in people with HIV. immunoSEQ v3.0 was run at survey level. Only in-frame clones appear in the TCRdb table, and some are missing; sequencing was by immunoSEQ multiplex PCR. The sample has roughly 37,000 clones, about 80% seen once. Material: unsorted PBMCs, obtained 3.4 years after starting antiretroviral therapy. These receptors all stem from a man younger than 40 with HIV.

The V gene is TRBV5-4, the J gene TRBJ2-3; D unclear. V lost 3 bases to trimming and J lost 3 bases, with 11 bases between them. CDR1 is SGHNT and CDR2 is YYREEE in the germline V gene (reference sequence). This CDR3 is 14 amino acids long. The CDR3 loop is CASSYDGVTDTQYF. The CDR3 DNA is TGTGCCAGCAGCTATGATGGTGTGACAGATACGCAGTATTTT.

The rearrangement links TRBV6-5 to TRBJ2-7; D tentatively reads TRBD1 or TRBD2 (5 bases each). V lost 4 bases and J lost 6, with 13 bases in between. The CDR3 consists of 13 residues. The germline gives CDR1 MNHEY, CDR2 SVGAGI. CDR3: CASSSGPGGEQYF. The CDR3 DNA reads TGTGCCAGCAGTTCGGGACCTGGGGGCGAGCAGTACTTC.

This chain joins TRBV6-6 and TRBJ2-1; 7 bases agree with TRBD2. The CDR3 runs to 14 residues. V was clipped by 10 bases and J by 6 bases; unmatched bases: 12. Germline CDR1 is MNHNY and CDR2 is SVGAGI (reference sequence). CDR3 residues: CAISGLVGFNEQFF. The CDR3 DNA follows: TGTGCCATATCTGGACTAGTCGGATTCAATGAGCAGTTCTTC.

This chain connects TRBV7-2 to TRBJ2-7; D gene ambiguous. V was trimmed by 1 base and J by 6 bases, leaving 10 bases between them. This CDR3 is built from 13 residues. In germline, CDR1 is SGHTA, CDR2 FQGNSA. CDR3 sequence reads: CASSLGLAVEQYF. CDR3 sequence (DNA): TGTGCCAGCAGCTTAGGGTTGGCGGTCGAGCAGTACTTC.

The chain uses TRBV7-3 and TRBJ2-3, with TRBD2 identical over 7 bases. Germline values: CDR1 SGHTA, CDR2 FQGTGA. The CDR3 loop spans 15 amino acids. J was trimmed by 3 bases and V by 0 bases; bases with no gene match: 3. The CDR3 DNA is TGTGCCAGCAGCTTAACTGGAGCGGGGACAGATACGCAGTATTTT. Translating gives CASSLTGAGTDTQYF.

This chain connects TRBV11-2 to TRBJ1-2, with D tentatively TRBD1 (5 bases). Germline V gives CDR1 SGHAT, CDR2 FQNNGV. The CDR3 length is 12 residues. The V and J ends lost 4 bases and 8 bases respectively, with 11 bases between them. CDR3 sequence reads: CASSSTGGGYTF. CDR3 coding DNA: TGTGCCAGCAGCTCCACAGGAGGCGGCTACACCTTC.

The chain couples TRBV5-1 to TRBJ2-1; 10 positions match TRBD1. The CDR3 spans 15 residues. Trimming at V came to 3 bases and at J to 5 bases, leaving 5 bases not matched to a gene. Looked up from germline, CDR1 is SGHRS and CDR2 is YFSETQ. The CDR3: CASSWGGTGDNEQFF. The CDR3 bases are TGCGCCAGCAGCTGGGGGGGGACAGGGGACAATGAGCAGTTCTTC.

The gene calls are TRBV6-5 and TRBJ1-2, with 7 nucleotides matching TRBD1. V shed 2 bases and J 8 bases; nucleotides not matched to a gene: 5. Germline lookup yields CDR1 MNHEY and CDR2 SVGAGI. This CDR3 has 13 amino acids. The CDR3 sequence: CASSYRQGGGYTF. The CDR3 nucleotides read TGTGCCAGCAGTTACCGACAGGGAGGCGGCTACACCTTC.

The chain carries TRBV29-1 and TRBJ2-7; the D call may be TRBD1 or TRBD2 (6 bases each). Trimming took 6 bases from V and 6 from J, leaving 21 bases between them. CDR1 SQVTM and CDR2 ANQGSEA come from the germline V gene. The CDR3 covers 14 residues. Written as DNA, the CDR3 is TGCAGCGTCTCGAGAGGAGGGGGATCCGGCGAGCAGTACTTC. It yields the protein CSVSRGGGSGEQYF.

This clone turned up a few times. This chain connects TRBV5-4 to TRBJ1-5; unclear D gene. Germline V gene data show CDR1 as SGHNT and CDR2 as YYREEE (reference sequence). V dropped 7 bases and J dropped 1 base, with 6 bases sitting between them. The CDR3 extends over 12 amino acids. The CDR3 nucleotides read TGTGCCAGCCCGGGGAGCAATCAGCCCCAGCATTTT. It yields the protein CASPGSNQPQHF.

The chain is built from TRBV5-1 and TRBJ2-7; a possible D gene is TRBD2 (6 bases). This CDR3 is 14 amino acids long. V was clipped by 5 bases and J by 0 bases, with 12 bases between them. CDR1 and CDR2 from the germline V gene are SGHRS and YFSETQ. CDR3 coding DNA: TGCGCCAGCAGAAGGGACGGGAGCTCCTACGAGCAGTACTTC. Translated: CASRRDGSSYEQYF.

This clone was counted a single time. The V gene is TRBV15, the J gene TRBJ2-1; 7 nucleotides match TRBD2. Trimming removed 6 bases from V and 1 base from J; junction bases left unmatched: 12. CDR1 and CDR2 (germline): LNHNV, YYDKDF (reference sequence). There are 17 residues in the CDR3. Written as DNA, the CDR3 is TGTGCCACCAGTGCTTCGGGACTATGGGATTCCTACAATGAGCAGTTCTTC. This encodes CATSASGLWDSYNEQFF.

This clone was detected once. The chain is built from TRBV7-9 and TRBJ2-7; either TRBD1 or TRBD2 may fit D (5 bases each). This CDR3 has 17 amino acids. Germline V gene lookup returns CDR1 SEHNR and CDR2 FQNEAQ (reference sequence). V lost 1 base, J lost 3 bases, and 19 bases lay in between. The CDR3 region is CASSLGLTGAGYYEQYF. In DNA form, the CDR3 reads TGTGCCAGCAGCTTAGGACTTACCGGGGCAGGCTACTACGAGCAGTACTTC.

The V call is TRBV5-6, the J call TRBJ2-2; no definite D call. The germline CDR1 and CDR2 sequences are SGHDT and YYEEEE. V was cut by 7 bases and J by 10 bases, with 14 bases left in between. The CDR3 covers 12 residues. CDR3 sequence reads: CASRKGSAELFF. The CDR3 DNA reads TGTGCCAGCCGTAAGGGATCCGCGGAGCTGTTTTTT.

This clone has just a few counts. V usage is TRBV7-2 and J usage is TRBJ1-2; no firm D call. The CDR3 has 13 amino acids. Germline assignment: CDR1 SGHTA and CDR2 FQGNSA. V was pared by 2 bases and J by 1 base, with 5 bases between. CDR3 amino acids: CASSLTDNYGYTF. In DNA form, the CDR3 reads TGTGCCAGCAGCTTAACTGATAACTATGGCTACACCTTC.